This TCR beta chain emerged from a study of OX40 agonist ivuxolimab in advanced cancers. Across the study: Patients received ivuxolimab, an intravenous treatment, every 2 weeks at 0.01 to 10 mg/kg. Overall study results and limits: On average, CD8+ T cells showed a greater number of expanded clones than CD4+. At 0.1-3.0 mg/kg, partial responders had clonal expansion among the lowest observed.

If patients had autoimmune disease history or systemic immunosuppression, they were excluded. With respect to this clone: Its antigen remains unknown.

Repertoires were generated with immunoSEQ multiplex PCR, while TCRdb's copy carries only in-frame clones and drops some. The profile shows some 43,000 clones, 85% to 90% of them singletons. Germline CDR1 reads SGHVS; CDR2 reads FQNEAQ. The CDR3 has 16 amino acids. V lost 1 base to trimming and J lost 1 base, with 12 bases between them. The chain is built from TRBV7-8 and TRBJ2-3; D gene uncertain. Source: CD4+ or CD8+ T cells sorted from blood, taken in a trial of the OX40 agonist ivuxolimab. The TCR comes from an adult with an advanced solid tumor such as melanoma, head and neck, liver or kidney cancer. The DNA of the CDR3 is TGTGCCAGCAGCTTAGAGATTGGAAGGGGCACAGATACGCAGTATTTT. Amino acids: CASSLEIGRGTDTQYF.